This T cell receptor beta chain appears in the sequencing data of a study of T cells after yellow fever vaccination. Trimming cost V 0 bases and J 10 bases, with 11 bases left between them. This CDR3 region has 13 residues. Germline loops: CDR1 LGHNA, CDR2 YSLEER. As to this clonotype: Its specificity is not known.

Conversion of TCR transcripts into cDNA relied on 5'RACE template switching, which added a universal primer site and UMIs. TCRdb independently ran MiXCR on the 5' RACE reads; one entry per CDR3 protein. The table has nearly 300,000 distinct CDR3 sequences, roughly 8.7% seen once; the top ten hold 3% to 3.5%. Study results and limitations: From the bulk population, abundant clonotypes could contaminate and appear within FACS-sorted repertoires.

V gene TRBV4-3 combines with J gene TRBJ2-3; D ambiguous. This receptor was identified in a man between 18 and 29 years old who received the YFV17D yellow fever vaccine. The sample in question was CD4+ T cells sorted from PBMCs, obtained 5 days after the yellow fever booster vaccination. The CDR3 region has the DNA TGCGCCAGCAGCCAAGATCAACTTATTCCGCAGTATTTT. Protein sequence: CASSQDQLIPQYF.